These 26 T cell receptor beta chains were all obtained from the same sample, sequenced in a study of T cell responses to AZD1222 COVID-19 vaccine. Generated by immunoSEQ multiplex PCR, the TCRdb table keeps only in-frame clones and is missing some. There are approximately 120,000 clones in the sample; about 90% occur only once, and roughly 6.9% lies in the top ten. The source material was peripheral blood, sampled on day 0 of AZD1222 vaccination. These receptors all stem from an adult in good health.

This chain joins TRBV5-1 and TRBJ1-1; D remains ambiguous. With 4 bases removed from V and 2 bases from J, the gap between germline ends came to 12 bases. The CDR3 runs to 14 residues. Germline V gene sequence: CDR1 SGHRS, CDR2 YFSETQ. The CDR3 here is CASSPGAGNTEAFF. CDR3 coding DNA: TGCGCCAGCAGCCCTGGCGCTGGAAACACTGAAGCTTTCTTT.

V and J are TRBV7-9 and TRBJ1-5, with D maybe TRBD1 (5 bases). CDR3 length equals 12 residues. Germline loops: CDR1 SEHNR, CDR2 FQNEAQ (reference sequence). Between the trimmed V and J ends, which lost 4 bases and 6 bases, there was a span of 7 bases. The CDR3 coding sequence is TGTGCCAGCAGCTCGGGGGTTCAGCCCCAGCATTTT. This codes for CASSSGVQPQHF.

The J gene is TRBJ2-7, the V gene TRBV6-5, with TRBD2 identical over 13 bases. CDR1 and CDR2 from the germline V gene are MNHEY and SVGAGI. Losses at the gene ends were 6 bases for V and 3 bases for J; bases not matched to a gene: 2. CDR3 length equals 14 residues. CDR3 loop: CASRRTSGSYEQYF. In DNA form, the CDR3 reads TGTGCCAGCAGAAGGACTAGCGGGAGCTACGAGCAGTACTTC.

The genes are TRBV7-9 and TRBJ1-5; 7 bases line up with TRBD1. The length of the CDR3 is 14 residues. The trim removed 5 bases at V and 5 bases at J, leaving 6 bases unmatched. Germline loops: CDR1 SEHNR, CDR2 FQNEAQ (reference sequence). Here the CDR3 reads CASSPGRGHQPQHF. As DNA, the CDR3 is TGTGCCAGCAGCCCGGGAAGGGGGCATCAGCCCCAGCATTTT.

The CDR3, as DNA: TGTGCCAGCAGCCAAGATAGCGGGGGGCAGCGCACAGATACGCAGTATTTT. Translating it yields CASSQDSGGQRTDTQYF. The rearrangement joins TRBV3-1 (or the pseudogene TRBV3-2) to TRBJ2-3, with 10 bases that match TRBD2. The J segment lost 1 base and the V segment lost 0 bases, leaving 4 bases of the junction unmatched. This CDR3 contains 17 residues. CDR1 is LGHDT, CDR2 YNNKEL, per germline (reference sequence).

As DNA, the CDR3 is TGTGCCAGCAGCTTAGGCCTGGGACAGAATCCTTTGTATGGCTACACCTTC. It translates to CASSLGLGQNPLYGYTF. V usage is TRBV13 and J usage is TRBJ1-2; TRBD1 aligns across 7 bases. The CDR3 has 17 amino acids. Trimming at V came to 0 bases and at J to 5 bases, leaving 12 bases not matched to a gene. CDR1 PRHDT and CDR2 FYEKMQ come from the germline V gene (reference sequence).

Only one count was recorded for this clone. V usage is TRBV27 and J usage is TRBJ1-6; D is unresolved. Between the trimmed V and J ends, which lost 5 bases and 7 bases, there was a span of 18 bases. Germline lookup yields CDR1 MNHEY and CDR2 SMNVEV (reference sequence). This CDR3 is 16 amino acids long. CDR3 nucleotide sequence: TGTGCCAGCAGTCTCAGCCGGCCCGGTACCAATTCACCCCTCCACTTT. Translating it yields CASSLSRPGTNSPLHF.

V and J are TRBV27 and TRBJ2-2; tentatively, D is TRBD2 (6 bases). CDR1 and CDR2 (germline): MNHEY, SMNVEV (reference sequence). V gave up 3 bases and J gave up 3 bases, with 11 bases separating them. There are 15 residues in the CDR3. The CDR3 is CASSLYGGYTGELFF. The CDR3 region has the DNA TGTGCCAGCAGTTTGTACGGGGGTTACACCGGGGAGCTGTTTTTT.

The rearrangement uses TRBV9 and TRBJ1-4; 7 bases match TRBD1. V lost 4 bases to trimming and J lost 7 bases; unmatched junction nucleotides: 10. The germline CDR1 and CDR2 sequences are SGDLS and YYNGEE. There are 15 residues in the CDR3. The CDR3 DNA sequence: TGTGCCAGCAGCCCGCAGACAGGGTGGGGTGAAAAACTGTTTTTT. Amino acids: CASSPQTGWGEKLFF.

This clone occurred a few times. The rearrangement joins TRBV19 to TRBJ2-5; D might be TRBD1 or TRBD2, each matching 5 bases. CDR3 length: 15 amino acids. V gave up 6 bases and J gave up 5 bases, with 19 bases separating them. The V gene's germline CDR1 is LNHDA and CDR2 SQIVND (reference sequence). CDR3 sequence reads: CASSSLSAEGETQYF. CDR3 coding DNA: TGTGCCAGTAGCTCCCTTTCCGCCGAGGGGGAGACCCAGTACTTC.

The chain joins TRBV6-6 to TRBJ1-5; unclear D gene. Germline CDR1 and CDR2: MNHNY and SVGAGI (reference sequence). This CDR3 is built from 14 residues. Deletions cut 5 bases from V and 1 base from J, with 9 bases between. The CDR3 reads CASSKAESNQPQHF. The CDR3 DNA reads as TGTGCCAGCAGTAAAGCAGAAAGCAATCAGCCCCAGCATTTT.

This rearrangement joins TRBV15 to TRBJ1-5; D not resolved. V was clipped by 2 bases and J by 4 bases, with 12 bases between them. This CDR3 is 15 amino acids long. The germline gives CDR1 LNHNV, CDR2 YYDKDF (reference sequence). CDR3 nucleotide sequence: TGTGCCACCAGCAGACTACCGGGTGGGAATCAGCCCCAGCATTTT. Residues: CATSRLPGGNQPQHF.

This chain links TRBV6-5 with TRBJ1-5; no reliable D call. The germline V and J ends were trimmed by 3 bases and 7 bases, with 10 bases remaining between them. The CDR3 has 13 amino acids. Looked up from germline, CDR1 is MNHEY and CDR2 is SVGAGI. CDR3 sequence: CASSYDQAQPQHF. The CDR3 DNA reads as TGTGCCAGCAGTTATGACCAGGCACAGCCCCAGCATTTT.

The chain uses TRBV15 and TRBJ1-2; D might be TRBD1 (6 bases). The CDR3 totals 13 residues. Germline V CDR1 and CDR2: LNHNV, YYDKDF (reference sequence). Trimming stripped 1 base from V and 4 bases from J, with 7 bases between. The CDR3 protein is CATSRGTAYGYTF. DNA of the CDR3: TGTGCCACCAGCAGAGGGACAGCCTATGGCTACACCTTC.

V and J are TRBV7-9 and TRBJ2-1; D is unresolved. From germline, CDR1 is SEHNR and CDR2 FQNEAQ (reference sequence). The CDR3 is made up of 14 amino acids. Trimming pared 5 bases from V and 8 bases from J, leaving 16 bases between. CDR3: CASSGLSFSDEQFF. Written as DNA, the CDR3 is TGTGCCAGCAGCGGCCTTTCATTTTCGGATGAGCAGTTCTTC.

In this sample, this clone turned up once. The V gene is TRBV7-2, the J gene TRBJ2-1; D not resolved. Germline CDR1 reads SGHTA; CDR2 reads FQGNSA. Trimming removed 0 bases at V and 2 bases at J, with 8 bases between. CDR3 length equals 15 residues. CDR3 coding DNA: TGTGCCAGCAGCTTAGCGGCTACAACCTACAATGAGCAGTTCTTC. Its protein is CASSLAATTYNEQFF.

The chain links TRBV5-6 to TRBJ2-1; D may be TRBD1 or TRBD2 (5 bases each). V shed 6 bases and J shed 5 bases, with 12 bases lying between them. Germline V gene sequence: CDR1 SGHDT, CDR2 YYEEEE. The CDR3 extends over 13 amino acids. The CDR3 loop is CASTSGPNNEQFF. The CDR3 DNA reads TGTGCCAGCACTTCGGGGCCCAACAATGAGCAGTTCTTC.

J is TRBJ2-1 and V is TRBV19, with TRBD2 matching over 11 bases. V lost 10 bases to trimming and J lost 0 bases; unmatched junction nucleotides: 14. Germline V gives CDR1 LNHDA, CDR2 SQIVND (reference sequence). This CDR3 is built from 18 residues. CDR3 sequence reads: CATIRLAGPLSSYNEQFF. The DNA for the CDR3 is TGTGCCACCATCCGACTAGCGGGGCCACTCAGCTCCTACAATGAGCAGTTCTTC.

The V call is TRBV18, the J call TRBJ1-1; no clear D. Per the germline V gene, CDR1 is KGHSH and CDR2 is LQKENI. The CDR3 contains 17 residues. V dropped 1 base and J dropped 0 bases, with 15 bases sitting between them. The CDR3 DNA is TGTGCCAGCTCACCACAGGGCCCGGGAGGGATGAACACTGAAGCTTTCTTT. Its protein product is CASSPQGPGGMNTEAFF.

For the CDR3, the DNA is TGTGCCAGCTCTCTGGCAGATACGCAGTATTTT. Residues: CASSLADTQYF. The V gene is TRBV6-5, the J gene TRBJ2-3; D remains ambiguous. Germline CDR1 is MNHEY and CDR2 is SVGAGI. There are 11 residues in the CDR3. Trimming took 8 bases from V and 4 from J, leaving 7 bases between them.

V and J are TRBV3-1 (or the pseudogene TRBV3-2) and TRBJ2-3; D perhaps matches TRBD2 (5 bases). Germline CDR1 reads LGHDT; CDR2 reads YNNKEL (reference sequence). V lost 4 bases to trimming and J lost 0 bases, with 23 bases between them. The CDR3 covers 19 residues. The CDR3 reads CASSRASVGAASSTDTQYF. The CDR3 DNA reads TGTGCCAGCAGCCGAGCTTCCGTGGGAGCGGCCTCTAGCACAGATACGCAGTATTTT.

This rearrangement joins TRBV18 to TRBJ2-3; the D gene is possibly TRBD2 (5 bases). The germline V and J ends were trimmed by 5 bases and 1 base, with 10 bases remaining between them. Germline CDR1 reads KGHSH; CDR2 reads LQKENI. The CDR3 spans 14 residues. This CDR3 reads CASSSEEGTDTQYF. CDR3 sequence (DNA): TGTGCCAGCTCAAGTGAGGAGGGCACAGATACGCAGTATTTT.

The chain combines TRBV12-3 or TRBV12-4 with TRBJ1-2; 8 nucleotides align to TRBD1. The CDR3 sequence is 12 residues long. The V and J ends lost 5 bases and 8 bases, in that order; junction bases with no gene match: 4. The CDR3 spells CASSRQGRGYTF. CDR3 sequence (DNA): TGTGCCAGCAGTCGACAGGGGCGAGGCTACACCTTC.

The genes are TRBV6-2 or TRBV6-3 and TRBJ2-7; D unclear. Germline CDR1 and CDR2: MNHEY and SVGEGT. The CDR3 is made up of 13 amino acids. V shed 5 bases and J shed 0 bases, with 8 bases lying between them. CDR3 in amino acids: CASSQRSSYEQYF. CDR3 DNA: TGTGCCAGCAGTCAACGAAGCTCCTACGAGCAGTACTTC.

The rearrangement links TRBV6-5 to TRBJ2-7; a weak D match, TRBD1 (5 bases). V gave up 4 bases and J gave up 2 bases, with 18 bases separating them. Per the germline V gene, CDR1 is MNHEY and CDR2 is SVGAGI. CDR3 length: 16 amino acids. The CDR3 DNA reads TGTGCCAGCAGTTCCCTAGGGGCGTCTGTCCCCTACGAGCAGTACTTC. This gives the protein CASSSLGASVPYEQYF.

This chain links TRBV27 with TRBJ1-5; D might be TRBD1 (5 bases). Per germline, CDR1 MNHEY and CDR2 SMNVEV (reference sequence). CDR3 size: 15 residues. With 2 bases removed from V and 4 bases from J, the gap between germline ends came to 12 bases. CDR3 coding DNA: TGTGCCAGCAGTTTACAGGGAAGAGTGAATCAGCCCCAGCATTTT. This gives the protein CASSLQGRVNQPQHF.